The rows below give T cell receptor beta chains drawn from one sample of a study of OX40 agonist ivuxolimab in advanced cancers. Profiled with immunoSEQ multiplex PCR; TCRdb holds only in-frame clones, not every one. The sample has tens of thousands of clones, 84% seen once. Sequencing used CD4+ or CD8+ T cells sorted from blood, obtained in a trial of the OX40 agonist ivuxolimab. The source of these receptors is an adult with an advanced solid tumor such as melanoma, head and neck, liver or kidney cancer. Each CDR3 is given with its conserved first and last residue. Each record gives: CDR3 DNA, CDR3 protein, D gene, J gene, V gene, clone size. D genes are given only for firm matches. The size field is filled for only some rows; it gives once, few, many or a size class.

TGTGCCAGCAGCTTGGGAACAGGGTTGAACACCGGGGAGCTGTTTTTT CASSLGTGLNTGELFF - TRBJ2-2 TRBV7-9 -
TGTGCCAGCAGCCCCCCACAGGGCTATGGCTACACCTTC CASSPPQGYGYTF - TRBJ1-2 TRBV28 -
TGTGCCAGCAGCTTATGGGACAGGGGCCCCAATGAGCAGTTCTTC CASSLWDRGPNEQFF TRBD1 TRBJ2-1 TRBV7-6 -
TGTGCCAGCAAGACAGGGGGTATTGAAAAACTGTTTTTT CASKTGGIEKLFF TRBD1 TRBJ1-4 TRBV2 once
TGTGCCAGCAGCCCCCATGCTAGCGGGTACGAGCAGTACTTC CASSPHASGYEQYF TRBD2 TRBJ2-7 TRBV7-2 -
TGTGCCAGCAGGCAACCGGGACAGGGATACACCATATATTTT CASRQPGQGYTIYF TRBD1 TRBJ1-3 TRBV6-5 -
TGCGCCAGCAGCTTGGGGGGACTAGCGGGGATTTATGAGCAGTTCTTC CASSLGGLAGIYEQFF TRBD2 TRBJ2-1 TRBV5-1 -
TGTGCCAGCAGCTTAGTGTTCGGCTCCTACGAGCAGTACTTC CASSLVFGSYEQYF - TRBJ2-7 TRBV7-2 -
TGTGCCACCAGCAGGGACACCCAGGATGAGCAGTTCTTC CATSRDTQDEQFF - TRBJ2-1 TRBV15 few
TGTGCCAGAAGCCAAACTAGCGGGAGCGGATCCTACGAGCAGTACTTC CARSQTSGSGSYEQYF TRBD2 TRBJ2-7 TRBV5-3 once